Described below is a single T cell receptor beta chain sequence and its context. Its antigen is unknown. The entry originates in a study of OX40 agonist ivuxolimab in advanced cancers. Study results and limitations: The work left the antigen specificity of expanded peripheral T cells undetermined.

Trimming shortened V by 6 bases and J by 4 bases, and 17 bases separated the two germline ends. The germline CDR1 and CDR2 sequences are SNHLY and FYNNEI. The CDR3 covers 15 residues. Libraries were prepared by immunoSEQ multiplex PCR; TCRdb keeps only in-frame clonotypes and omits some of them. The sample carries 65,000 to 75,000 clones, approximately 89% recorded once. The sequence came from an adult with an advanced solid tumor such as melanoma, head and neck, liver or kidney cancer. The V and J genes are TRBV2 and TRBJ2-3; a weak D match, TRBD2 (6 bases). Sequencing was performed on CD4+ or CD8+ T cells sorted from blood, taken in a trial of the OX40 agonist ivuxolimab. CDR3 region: CASRTQEGGPDTQYF. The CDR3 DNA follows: TGTGCCAGCAGAACCCAGGAGGGAGGCCCAGATACGCAGTATTTT.